This T cell receptor beta chain came from a study of T cells after posttransplantation cyclophosphamide. The CDR3 runs 14 residues. V lost 3 bases and J 2 bases, leaving 11 bases between the germline ends. From germline, CDR1 is SGHRS and CDR2 YFSETQ. Assay used: immunoSEQ multiplex PCR; TCRdb lists only in-frame clones, some missing. In the table there are 12,000 or so clones, approximately 90% of which are singletons. Busulfan-fludarabine conditioning, marrow transplant, and cyclophosphamide on days +3 and +4 were administered. This clone was detected once. The sequence was collected from a female patient in her 30s who received an allogeneic stem cell transplant from an unrelated donor, was CMV-positive, and had no GVHD. A subset of T cells may come from the graft donor. The chain couples TRBV5-1 to TRBJ1-1; D gene ambiguous. The sample here was PBMCs, taken after allogeneic stem cell transplant with posttransplant cyclophosphamide. Here the CDR3 DNA reads TGCGCCAGCAGCTGGAGGGCAGTCAACACTGAAGCTTTCTTT. As protein: CASSWRAVNTEAFF.